Listed below are T cell receptor beta chains from one sample, sequenced in a study of T cell repertoires in cytomegalovirus infection. These receptors lack a known antigen. TCRdb analysed the reads with MiXCR anew, one entry per CDR3 protein. The repertoire holds fewer than 1,000,000 distinct CDR3 sequences, with less than 40% as singletons. The sequencing here drew on cultured CD8+ T cells from PBMCs, taken from culture after CMV antigen stimulation. Source of these receptors: a human donor in good health (CMV status not recorded). Some clones in this sample may be carry-over from other donors' samples. CDR3s include the opening cysteine and the closing phenylalanine or tryptophan. The D gene is left open where the match is weak. The size of a clone is reported for some rows only, either as once, few or many, or as a class for expanded clones.

j_gene,abundance,v_gene,d_gene,CDR3aa,CDR3nt
TRBJ2-5,-,TRBV5-6,-,CASSLRQQEPQYF,TGTGCCAGCAGCTTGAGACAGCAAGAGCCCCAGTACTTC
TRBJ2-1,many,TRBV19,TRBD1,CASSPGTDTYNEQFF,TGTGCCAGTAGTCCGGGGACAGATACCTACAATGAGCAGTTCTTC
TRBJ2-3,-,TRBV10-1,-,CASSTTNRVPTDTQYF,TGCGCCAGCAGTACAACGAACAGGGTCCCCACAGATACGCAGTATTTT
TRBJ2-7,many,TRBV7-2,TRBD2,CASSFLAGVQLGTSYEQYF,TGTGCCAGCAGCTTTTTAGCGGGGGTTCAGTTGGGGACTTCCTACGAGCAGTACTTC
TRBJ2-5,few,TRBV7-8,TRBD1,CASSSGQGLGIRETQYF,TGTGCCAGCAGCTCGGGACAGGGATTAGGGATACGAGAGACCCAGTACTTC
TRBJ1-5,-,TRBV2,-,CAGRLDSNQPQHF,TGTGCCGGAAGGTTGGATAGCAATCAGCCCCAGCATTTT
TRBJ1-1,-,TRBV2,-,CASSEGDSLVIDTEAFF,TGTGCCAGCAGTGAGGGGGATTCTTTAGTAATTGACACTGAAGCTTTCTTT
TRBJ2-5,-,TRBV6-7,-,CASSYSSIGGVEETQYF,TGTGCCAGCAGTTACTCGAGCATAGGGGGTGTGGAGGAGACCCAGTACTTC
TRBJ1-1,-,TRBV6-5,-,CASSVSTNTEAFF,TGTGCCAGCAGTGTTTCAACTAACACTGAAGCTTTCTTT
TRBJ2-3,-,TRBV9,TRBD2,CASSVAGGGGTDTQYF,TGTGCCAGCAGCGTAGCGGGGGGAGGCGGCACAGATACGCAGTATTTT
TRBJ1-3,-,TRBV6-2/TRBV6-3,-,CASWGSSGNTIYF,TGTGCCAGCTGGGGGAGCTCTGGAAACACCATATATTTT
TRBJ1-5,-,TRBV27,-,CASSYRANYIQHF,TGTGCCAGCAGTTATAGGGCAAATTATATTCAGCATTTT
TRBJ2-2,few,TRBV6-1,-,CASGGTQVAGELFF,TGTGCCAGCGGTGGGACTCAGGTAGCCGGGGAGCTGTTTTTT
TRBJ1-6,few,TRBV20-1,-,CSAREVRSGSFLQALHF,TGCAGTGCTAGAGAGGTCAGAAGCGGCAGTTTCCTTCAGGCCCTCCACTTT
TRBJ2-1,-,TRBV19,-,CASTETGLSHKGQFF,TGTGCCAGTACCGAGACCGGGCTAAGCCACAAGGGGCAGTTCTTC
TRBJ2-5,-,TRBV9,-,CASSVEGRWETQYF,TGTGCCAGCAGCGTAGAAGGAAGGTGGGAGACCCAGTACTTC
TRBJ2-3,few,TRBV9,-,CASSVGDKDTQYF,TGTGCCAGCAGCGTAGGGGACAAAGATACGCAGTATTTT
TRBJ1-2,-,TRBV27,TRBD1,CASNPTGGLYGYTF,TGTGCCAGCAATCCTACAGGGGGCCTCTATGGCTACACCTTC
TRBJ2-2,-,TRBV10-3,TRBD1,CAISEGPGTVAGELFF,TGTGCCATCAGTGAGGGGCCCGGGACAGTGGCCGGGGAGCTGTTTTTT
TRBJ1-2,-,TRBV6-1,-,CANSAGTQVINYGYTF,TGTGCCAACAGTGCCGGGACTCAAGTCATTAACTATGGCTACACCTTC
TRBJ2-2,few,TRBV6-2/TRBV6-3,-,CASSGSGGELFF,TGTGCCAGCAGCGGGTCGGGCGGGGAGCTGTTTTTT
TRBJ2-5,-,TRBV28,-,CASSAVRLASQETQYF,TGTGCCAGCAGTGCCGTTAGGCTAGCGAGCCAAGAGACCCAGTACTTC
TRBJ1-3,-,TRBV20-1,-,CSAPVSGNTIYF,TGCAGCGCTCCGGTCTCTGGAAACACCATATATTTT
TRBJ2-1,few,TRBV2,TRBD2,CASSDRGGTRGDNEQFF,TGTGCCAGCAGTGACAGAGGAGGGACTAGGGGGGACAATGAGCAGTTCTTC
TRBJ2-2,-,TRBV27,-,CASRAGTTGELFF,TGTGCCAGCAGGGCGGGGACCACCGGGGAGCTGTTTTTT
TRBJ2-7,-,TRBV27,-,CARAPSSYEQYF,TGTGCCAGAGCACCGAGCTCCTACGAGCAGTACTTC
TRBJ2-3,-,TRBV6-6,-,CASSYGAKDTQYF,TGTGCCAGCAGTTACGGAGCAAAAGATACGCAGTATTTT
TRBJ2-1,many,TRBV7-9,-,CASSLMGDEQFF,TGTGCCAGCAGCTTAATGGGGGATGAGCAGTTCTTC
TRBJ2-1,-,TRBV6-5,TRBD1,CASSSGQGSGNEQFF,TGTGCCAGCAGCTCCGGACAGGGTAGCGGCAATGAGCAGTTCTTC
TRBJ1-5,-,TRBV7-4,-,CASSPGTSLQPQHF,TGTGCCAGCAGCCCCGGGACGAGTTTACAGCCCCAGCATTTT
TRBJ1-1,-,TRBV4-3,-,CASSQAWGGPTEAFF,TGCGCCAGCAGCCAAGCGTGGGGTGGTCCCACTGAAGCTTTCTTT
TRBJ2-7,-,TRBV20-1,TRBD1,CSAKSRGLSYEQYF,TGCAGTGCTAAGTCGAGGGGGCTTTCGTACGAGCAGTACTTC
TRBJ2-1,-,TRBV2,TRBD2,CASSDSAGGRNEQFF,TGTGCCAGCAGTGATAGTGCGGGGGGGCGCAATGAGCAGTTCTTC
TRBJ2-5,-,TRBV15,-,CATSRVGGGTRSETQYF,TGTGCCACCAGCAGAGTGGGGGGAGGAACAAGGTCAGAGACCCAGTACTTC
TRBJ2-2,many,TRBV29-1,-,CSVDNRESYTGELFF,TGCAGCGTTGATAACAGGGAATCGTACACCGGGGAGCTGTTTTTT
TRBJ1-6,many,TRBV7-8,TRBD1,CASSSSGQTSSYNSPLHF,TGTGCCAGCAGCTCATCGGGACAGACGAGCTCCTATAATTCACCCCTCCACTTT
TRBJ2-6,few,TRBV7-6,-,CASSFLRSSGANVLTF,TGTGCCAGCAGCTTCTTAAGAAGCTCTGGGGCCAACGTCCTGACTTTC
TRBJ2-3,few,TRBV2,TRBD2,CASSERRGGLRPTDTQYF,TGTGCCAGCAGTGAACGGCGGGGGGGACTCCGACCCACAGATACGCAGTATTTT
TRBJ1-2,-,TRBV5-4,TRBD1,CASSQRDRGLDYGYTF,TGTGCCAGCAGCCAACGGGACAGGGGGCTCGACTATGGCTACACCTTC
TRBJ2-1,few,TRBV7-9,TRBD1,CASSLAGRDRGGDEQFF,TGTGCCAGCAGCTTAGCGGGCCGGGACAGGGGAGGCGATGAGCAGTTCTTC
TRBJ2-1,many,TRBV18,TRBD1,CASSPQKGGPSSYNEQFF,TGTGCCAGCTCACCCCAGAAAGGGGGCCCGAGCTCCTACAATGAGCAGTTCTTC
TRBJ2-1,few,TRBV2,-,CASRRSNEQFF,TGTGCCAGCCGAAGAAGCAATGAGCAGTTCTTC
TRBJ1-1,few,TRBV10-3,TRBD1,CAIRRQGARGENTEAFF,TGTGCCATCAGAAGACAGGGGGCGAGAGGGGAGAACACTGAAGCTTTCTTT
TRBJ1-6,few,TRBV27,-,CASKPDLSYNSPLHF,TGTGCCAGCAAGCCAGACCTCTCCTATAATTCACCCCTCCACTTT
TRBJ1-1,-,TRBV27,TRBD1,CASSPIGTEGAFF,TGTGCCAGCAGTCCAATTGGGACAGAGGGTGCTTTCTTT
TRBJ2-2,few,TRBV7-9,TRBD1,CASSFWDSNTGELFF,TGTGCCAGCAGCTTCTGGGACAGTAACACCGGGGAGCTGTTTTTT
TRBJ2-5,-,TRBV6-5,-,CASSPGGGVQETQYF,TGTGCCAGCAGTCCTGGAGGCGGAGTACAAGAGACCCAGTACTTC
TRBJ2-3,-,TRBV7-3,-,CASSLRRAGAQDTQYF,TGTGCCAGCAGCCTCCGTAGGGCAGGGGCGCAAGATACGCAGTATTTT
TRBJ1-5,-,TRBV2,TRBD1,CASSERDRVSQPQHF,TGTGCCAGCAGTGAAAGGGACAGGGTGTCTCAGCCCCAGCATTTT
TRBJ2-7,many,TRBV2,TRBD1,CASTGQGAATLHEQYF,TGTGCCAGTACTGGACAGGGGGCCGCCACTCTCCACGAGCAGTACTTC
TRBJ2-7,-,TRBV7-9,TRBD1,CASSTALGQGLYEQYF,TGTGCCAGCAGCACAGCCCTGGGACAGGGGCTCTACGAGCAGTACTTC
TRBJ2-7,few,TRBV5-1,-,CASRFRDAAFPYEQYF,TGCGCCAGCAGGTTCCGGGACGCAGCATTCCCCTACGAGCAGTACTTC
TRBJ1-5,few,TRBV19,TRBD1,CASIATGDYQPQHF,TGTGCCAGTATCGCGACAGGGGATTATCAGCCCCAGCATTTT